The present T cell receptor (beta chain) was sequenced within a study of neurological immune-mediated disorders. Stated time point: technical triplicate 2. Germline V gene data show CDR1 as SGHRS and CDR2 as YFSETQ. V was clipped by 5 bases and J by 5 bases; unmatched bases: 11. This CDR3 region has 15 residues. TCRdb reprocessed the 5' RACE reads with MiXCR, giving one entry per CDR3 protein. The repertoire has more than 50,000 distinct CDR3 sequences, about 24% of them found once; the top ten carry 4.6%. The sequence derives from a man aged 60-69 years with HTLV-1-associated myelopathy (HAM/TSP). The V and J genes are TRBV5-1 and TRBJ2-3; 7 positions agree with TRBD1. Sequenced sample: PBMCs. CDR3 sequence: CASRVDREVRDTQYF. Here the CDR3 DNA reads TGCGCCAGCAGGGTAGACAGGGAAGTTCGAGATACGCAGTATTTT.